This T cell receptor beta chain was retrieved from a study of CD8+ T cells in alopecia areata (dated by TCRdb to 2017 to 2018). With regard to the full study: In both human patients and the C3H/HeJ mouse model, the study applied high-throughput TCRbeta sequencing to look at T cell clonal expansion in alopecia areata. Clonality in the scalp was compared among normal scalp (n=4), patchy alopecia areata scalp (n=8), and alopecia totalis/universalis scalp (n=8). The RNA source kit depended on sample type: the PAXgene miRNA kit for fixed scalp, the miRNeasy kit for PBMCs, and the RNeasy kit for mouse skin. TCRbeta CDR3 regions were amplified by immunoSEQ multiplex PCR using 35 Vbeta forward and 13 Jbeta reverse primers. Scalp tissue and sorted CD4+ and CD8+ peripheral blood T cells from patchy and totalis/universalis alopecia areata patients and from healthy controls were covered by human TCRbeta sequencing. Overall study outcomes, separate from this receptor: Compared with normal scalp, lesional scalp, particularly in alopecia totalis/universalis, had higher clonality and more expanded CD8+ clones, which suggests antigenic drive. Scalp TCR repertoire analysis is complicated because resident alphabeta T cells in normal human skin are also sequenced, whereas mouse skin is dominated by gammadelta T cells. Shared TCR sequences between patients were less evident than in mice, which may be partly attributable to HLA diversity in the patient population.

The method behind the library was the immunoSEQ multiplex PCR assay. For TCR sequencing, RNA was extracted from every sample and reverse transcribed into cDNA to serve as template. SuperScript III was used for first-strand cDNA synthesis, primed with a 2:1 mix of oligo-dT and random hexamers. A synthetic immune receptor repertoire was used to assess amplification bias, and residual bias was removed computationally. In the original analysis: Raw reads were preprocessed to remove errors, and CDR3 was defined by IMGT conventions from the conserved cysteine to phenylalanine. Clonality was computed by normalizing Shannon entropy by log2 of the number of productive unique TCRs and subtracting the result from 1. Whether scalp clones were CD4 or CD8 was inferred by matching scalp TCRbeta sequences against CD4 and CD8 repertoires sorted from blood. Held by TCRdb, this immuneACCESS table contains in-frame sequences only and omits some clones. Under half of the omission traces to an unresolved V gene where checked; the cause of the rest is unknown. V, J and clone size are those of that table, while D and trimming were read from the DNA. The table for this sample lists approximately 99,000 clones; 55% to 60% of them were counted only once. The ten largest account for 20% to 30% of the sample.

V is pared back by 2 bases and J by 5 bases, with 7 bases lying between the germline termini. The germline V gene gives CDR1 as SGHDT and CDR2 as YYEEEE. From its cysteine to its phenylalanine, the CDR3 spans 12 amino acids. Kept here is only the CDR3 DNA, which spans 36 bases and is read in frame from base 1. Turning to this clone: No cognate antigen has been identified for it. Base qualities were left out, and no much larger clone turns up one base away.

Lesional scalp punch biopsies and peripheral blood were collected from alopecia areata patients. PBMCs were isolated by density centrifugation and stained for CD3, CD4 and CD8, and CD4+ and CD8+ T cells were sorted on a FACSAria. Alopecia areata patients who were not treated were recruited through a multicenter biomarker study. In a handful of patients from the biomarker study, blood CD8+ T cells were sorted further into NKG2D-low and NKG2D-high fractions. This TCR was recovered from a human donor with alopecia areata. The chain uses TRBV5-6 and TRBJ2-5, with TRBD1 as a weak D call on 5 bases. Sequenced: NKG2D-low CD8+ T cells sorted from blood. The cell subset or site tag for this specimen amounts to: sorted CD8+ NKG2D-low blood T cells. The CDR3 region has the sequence CASSFWGETQYF. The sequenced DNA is TGTGCCAGCAGCTTCTGGGGCGAGACCCAGTACTTC.